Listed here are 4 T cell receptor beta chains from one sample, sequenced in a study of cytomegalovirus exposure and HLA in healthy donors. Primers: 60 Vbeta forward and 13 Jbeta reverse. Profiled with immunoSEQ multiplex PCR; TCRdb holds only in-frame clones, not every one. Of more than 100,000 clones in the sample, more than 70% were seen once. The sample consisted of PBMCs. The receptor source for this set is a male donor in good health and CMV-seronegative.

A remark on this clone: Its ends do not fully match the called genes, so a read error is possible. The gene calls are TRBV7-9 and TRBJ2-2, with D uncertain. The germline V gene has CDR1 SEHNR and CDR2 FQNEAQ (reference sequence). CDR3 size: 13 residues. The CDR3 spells CSSSLRSAGELFF. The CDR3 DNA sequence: TGTTCCAGCAGCTTACGTTCGGCCGGGGAGCTGTTTTTT. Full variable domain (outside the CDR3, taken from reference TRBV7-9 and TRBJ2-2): DTGVSQNPRHKITKRGQNVTFRCDPISEHNRLYWYRQTLGQGPEFLTYFQNEAQLEKSRLLSDRFSAERPKGSFSTLEIQRTEQGDSAMYLCSSSLRSAGELFFGEGSRLTVL.

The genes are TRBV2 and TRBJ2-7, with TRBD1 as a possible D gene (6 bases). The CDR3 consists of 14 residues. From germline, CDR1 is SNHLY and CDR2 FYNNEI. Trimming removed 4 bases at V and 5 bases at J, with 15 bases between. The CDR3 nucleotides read TGTGCCAGCAGTGCAACAGGGTTGATGAACGAGCAGTACTTC. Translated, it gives CASSATGLMNEQYF.

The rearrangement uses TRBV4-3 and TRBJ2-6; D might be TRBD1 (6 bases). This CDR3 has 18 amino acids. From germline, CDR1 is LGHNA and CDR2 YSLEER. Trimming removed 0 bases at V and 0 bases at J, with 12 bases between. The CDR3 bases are TGCGCCAGCAGCCAAGAAAGGACAGCCTTCTCTGGGGCCAACGTCCTGACTTTC. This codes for CASSQERTAFSGANVLTF.

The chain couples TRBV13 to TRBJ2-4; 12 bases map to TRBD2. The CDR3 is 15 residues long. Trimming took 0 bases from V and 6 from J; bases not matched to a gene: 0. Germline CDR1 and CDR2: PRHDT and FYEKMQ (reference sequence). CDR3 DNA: TGTGCCAGCAGCTTAGGGACTAGCGGGGGAAACATTCAGTACTTC. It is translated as CASSLGTSGGNIQYF.